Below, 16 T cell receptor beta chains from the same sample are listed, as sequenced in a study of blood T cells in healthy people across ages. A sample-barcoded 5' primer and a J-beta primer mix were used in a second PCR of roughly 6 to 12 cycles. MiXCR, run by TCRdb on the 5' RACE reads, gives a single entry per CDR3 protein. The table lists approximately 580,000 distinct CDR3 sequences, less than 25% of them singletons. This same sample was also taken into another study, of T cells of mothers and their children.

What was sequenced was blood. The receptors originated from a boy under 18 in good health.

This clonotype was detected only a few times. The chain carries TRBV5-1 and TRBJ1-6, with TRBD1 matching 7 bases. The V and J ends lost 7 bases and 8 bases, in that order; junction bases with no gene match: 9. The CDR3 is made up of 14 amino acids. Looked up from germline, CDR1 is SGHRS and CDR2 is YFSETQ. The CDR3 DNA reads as TGCGCCAGCTCGGAACGCCAGGGGGATTCACCCCTCCACTTT. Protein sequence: CASSERQGDSPLHF.

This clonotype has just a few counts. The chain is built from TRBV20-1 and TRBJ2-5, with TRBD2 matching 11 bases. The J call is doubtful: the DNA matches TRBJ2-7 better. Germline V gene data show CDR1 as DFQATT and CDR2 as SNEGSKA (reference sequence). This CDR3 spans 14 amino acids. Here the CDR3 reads CSATQLAGEYEQYF. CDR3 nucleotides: TGCAGTGCAACCCAACTAGCGGGGGAATACGAGCAGTACTTC.

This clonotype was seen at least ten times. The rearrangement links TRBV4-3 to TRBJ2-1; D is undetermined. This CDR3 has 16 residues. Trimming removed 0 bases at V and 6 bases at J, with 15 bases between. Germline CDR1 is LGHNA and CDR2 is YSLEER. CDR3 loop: CASSQERTIIPNEQFF. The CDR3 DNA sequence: TGCGCCAGCAGCCAAGAAAGGACCATAATCCCCAATGAGCAGTTCTTC.

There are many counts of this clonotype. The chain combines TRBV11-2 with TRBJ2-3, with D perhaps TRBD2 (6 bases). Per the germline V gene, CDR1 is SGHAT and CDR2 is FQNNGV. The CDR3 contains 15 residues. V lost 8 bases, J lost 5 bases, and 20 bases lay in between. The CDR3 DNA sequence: TGTGCCAGCGCCGGGGGAGCGCTTGGGGAAGATACGCAGTATTTT. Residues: CASAGGALGEDTQYF.

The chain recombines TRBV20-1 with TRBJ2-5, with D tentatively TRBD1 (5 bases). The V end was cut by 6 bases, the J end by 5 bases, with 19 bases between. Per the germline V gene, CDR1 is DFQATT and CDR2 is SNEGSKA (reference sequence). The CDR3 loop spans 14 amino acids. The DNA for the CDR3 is TGCAGTGCCGAAAGGGGCGACATCCAGGAGACCCAGTACTTC. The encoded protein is CSAERGDIQETQYF.

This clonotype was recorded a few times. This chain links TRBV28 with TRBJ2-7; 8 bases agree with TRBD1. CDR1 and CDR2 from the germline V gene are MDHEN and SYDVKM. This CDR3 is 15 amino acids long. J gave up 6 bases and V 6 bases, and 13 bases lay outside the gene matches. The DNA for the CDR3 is TGTGCCAGCAGCCGTCCCGGGACAGGAACAGGCGAGCAGTACTTC. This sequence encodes CASSRPGTGTGEQYF.

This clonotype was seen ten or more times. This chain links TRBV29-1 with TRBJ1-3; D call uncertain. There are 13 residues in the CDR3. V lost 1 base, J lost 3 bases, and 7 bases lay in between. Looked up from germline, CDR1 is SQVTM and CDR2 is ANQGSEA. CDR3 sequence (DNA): TGCAGCGTTGAAGGCACCGATGGAAACACCATATATTTT. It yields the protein CSVEGTDGNTIYF. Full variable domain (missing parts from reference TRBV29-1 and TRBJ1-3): SAVISQKPSRDICQRGTSLTIQCQVDSQVTMMFWYRQQPGQSLTLIATANQGSEATYESGFVIDKFPISRPNLTFSTLTVSNMSPEDSSIYLCSVEGTDGNTIYFGEGSWLTVV.

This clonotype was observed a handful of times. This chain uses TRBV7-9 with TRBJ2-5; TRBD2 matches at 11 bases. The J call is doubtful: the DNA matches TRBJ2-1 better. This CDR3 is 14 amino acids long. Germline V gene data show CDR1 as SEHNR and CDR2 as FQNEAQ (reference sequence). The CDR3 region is CASSTLAGDREQFF. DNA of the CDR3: TGTGCCAGCAGCACACTAGCGGGAGATCGTGAGCAGTTCTTC.

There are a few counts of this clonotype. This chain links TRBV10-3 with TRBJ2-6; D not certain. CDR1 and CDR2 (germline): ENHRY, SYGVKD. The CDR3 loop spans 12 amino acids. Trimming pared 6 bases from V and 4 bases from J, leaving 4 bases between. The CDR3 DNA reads TGTGCCATCAGCGCGGGGGCCAACGTCCTGACTTTC. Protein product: CAISAGANVLTF.

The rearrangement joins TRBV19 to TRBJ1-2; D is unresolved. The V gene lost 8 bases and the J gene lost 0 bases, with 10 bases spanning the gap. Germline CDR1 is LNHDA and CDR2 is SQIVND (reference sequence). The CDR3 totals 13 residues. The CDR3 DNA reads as TGTGCCAGTGCCGGAGGGCCTAACTATGGCTACACCTTC. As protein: CASAGGPNYGYTF.

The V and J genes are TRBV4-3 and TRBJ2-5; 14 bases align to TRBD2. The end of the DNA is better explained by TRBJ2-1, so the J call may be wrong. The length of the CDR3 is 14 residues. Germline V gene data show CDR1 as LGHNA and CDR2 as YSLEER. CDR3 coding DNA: TGCGCCAGCGGATTGGGACTAGCGGGAGATGAGCAGTTCTTC. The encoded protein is CASGLGLAGDEQFF.

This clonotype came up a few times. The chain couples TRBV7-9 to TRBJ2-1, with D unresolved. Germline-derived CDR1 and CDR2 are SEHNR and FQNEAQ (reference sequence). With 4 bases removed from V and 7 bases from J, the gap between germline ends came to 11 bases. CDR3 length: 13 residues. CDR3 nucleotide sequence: TGTGCCAGCAGCTCAACACCTAATAATGAGCAGTTCTTC. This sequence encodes CASSSTPNNEQFF.

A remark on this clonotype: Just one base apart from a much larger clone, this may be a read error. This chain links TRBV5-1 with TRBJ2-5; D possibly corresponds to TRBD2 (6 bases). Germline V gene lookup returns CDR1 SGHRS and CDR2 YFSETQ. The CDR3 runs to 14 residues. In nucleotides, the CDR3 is TGCGCCAGCACCTCCCAGGGACTCCAAGAGACCCTGTACTTC. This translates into CASTSQGLQETLYF.

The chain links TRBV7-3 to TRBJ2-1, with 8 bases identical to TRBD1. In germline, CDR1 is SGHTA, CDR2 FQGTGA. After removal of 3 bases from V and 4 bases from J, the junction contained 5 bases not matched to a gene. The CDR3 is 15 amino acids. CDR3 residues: CASSFVGTGYNEQFF. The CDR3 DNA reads TGTGCCAGCAGCTTCGTTGGGACAGGATACAATGAGCAGTTCTTC. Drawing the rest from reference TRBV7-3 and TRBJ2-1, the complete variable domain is GAGVSQTPSNKVTEKGKYVELRCDPISGHTALYWYRQSLGQGPEFLIYFQGTGAADDSGLPNDRFFAVRPEGSVSTLKIQRTERGDSAVYLCASSFVGTGYNEQFFGPGTRLTVL.

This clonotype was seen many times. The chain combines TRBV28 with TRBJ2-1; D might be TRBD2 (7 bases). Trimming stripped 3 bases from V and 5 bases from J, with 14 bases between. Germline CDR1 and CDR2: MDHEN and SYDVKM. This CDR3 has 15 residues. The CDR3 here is CASSLFRGGNNEQFF. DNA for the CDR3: TGTGCCAGCAGTTTGTTCAGGGGAGGGAACAATGAGCAGTTCTTC.

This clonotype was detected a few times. The CDR3 region has the DNA TGTGCCAGCAGTGAATCAGTTCACAATAGCAATCAGCCCCAGCATTTT. Its protein product is CASSESVHNSNQPQHF. The chain carries TRBV25-1 and TRBJ1-5; D not certain. The CDR3 extends over 16 amino acids. CDR1 MGHDK and CDR2 SYGVNS come from the germline V gene. The V gene lost 1 base and the J gene lost 0 bases, with 10 bases spanning the gap. The full variable domain, its missing parts supplied by reference TRBV25-1 and TRBJ1-5, is EADIYQTPRYLVIGTGKKITLECSQTMGHDKMYWYQQDPGMELHLIHYSYGVNSTEKGDLSSESTVSRIRTEHFPLTLESARPSHTSQYLCASSESVHNSNQPQHFGDGTRLSIL.